A single sample is the source of the 14 T cell receptor beta chains below, sequenced in a study of monozygotic twins with inflammatory bowel disease (dated 2019 in TCRdb). Library preparation used 5' RACE. The data were produced on an Illumina HiSeq 2500. TCRdb reprocessed the raw reads; every CDR3 protein sequence is a single record, and DNA is not supplied. The sample's clone listing holds approximately 330,000 distinct CDR3 sequences. Approximately 2% of the sample goes to the ten largest clones. Sequences were obtained from blood. Receptor source: a human donor with ulcerative colitis or Crohn's disease, or a healthy co-twin of an affected twin (not recorded which).

The chain employs TRBV4-1 and TRBJ2-5; as DNA is missing, the TRBD2 call by TCRdb cannot be tested. This CDR3 region has 18 residues. CDR1 and CDR2 from the germline V gene are MGHRA and YSYEKL. The CDR3 is CASSPREGLRGLQETQYF.

The chain recombines TRBV20-1 with TRBJ2-1. The CDR3 runs to 12 residues. CDR1 and CDR2 from the germline V gene are DFQATT and SNEGSKA (reference sequence). The CDR3: CSARDRVGEQFF.

J is TRBJ2-7 and V is TRBV12-3 or TRBV12-4; the TRBD2 assignment by TCRdb is unverifiable without DNA. This CDR3 is 13 amino acids long. Here the CDR3 reads CASSRTSSYEQYF.

This rearrangement joins TRBV7-2 to TRBJ2-1; the TCRdb D gene call, TRBD1, has no DNA to confirm it. Germline CDR1 is SGHTA and CDR2 is FQGNSA. The CDR3 totals 14 residues. CDR3 sequence: CASRGHLYGDEQFF.

V usage is TRBV3-1 and J usage is TRBJ2-2. This CDR3 contains 14 residues. Germline loops: CDR1 LGHDT, CDR2 YNNKEL (reference sequence). CDR3 sequence reads: CASSQDGSPGELFF.

This sequence joins TRBV2 and TRBJ1-1. Germline CDR1 is SNHLY and CDR2 is FYNNEI. This CDR3 contains 17 residues. The CDR3 reads CASSANGPRLMNTEAFF.

The CDR3 protein is CASSPRVSPDTGELFF. The chain employs TRBV5-1 and TRBJ2-2. CDR1 and CDR2 (germline): SGHRS, YFSETQ. The CDR3 has 16 residues.

This rearrangement joins TRBV29-1 to TRBJ2-1; TCRdb's D call, TRBD1, is unchecked because there is no DNA. The germline V gene has CDR1 SQVTM and CDR2 ANQGSEA. This CDR3 contains 14 residues. CDR3 protein: CSVEPGLAYDEQFF.

The chain uses TRBV6-2 or TRBV6-3 and TRBJ1-5; the D gene TCRdb calls, TRBD1, cannot be checked with no DNA. CDR1 MNHEY and CDR2 SVGEGT come from the germline V gene. This CDR3 comprises 18 residues. CDR3 sequence reads: CATSAAGAFSASNQPQHF.

The chain recombines TRBV19 with TRBJ2-5; TCRdb proposes TRBD1, but this gene call is untestable without DNA. This CDR3 is built from 14 residues. Germline-derived CDR1 and CDR2 are LNHDA and SQIVND (reference sequence). CDR3 sequence reads: CASSPGPGSETQYF. The entire variable domain, with the rest obtained from reference TRBV19 and TRBJ2-5, is as follows: DGGITQSPKYLFRKEGQNVTLSCEQNLNHDAMYWYRQDPGQGLRLIYYSQIVNDFQKGDIAEGYSVSREKKESFPLTVTSAQKNPTAFYLCASSPGPGSETQYFGPGTRLLVL.

The V and J genes are TRBV12-3 or TRBV12-4 and TRBJ2-3; TCRdb gives TRBD1 as the D gene, but with no DNA this cannot be confirmed. The CDR3 spans 14 residues. The CDR3 loop is CASSPGQGVDTQYF.

J is TRBJ2-5 and V is TRBV6-1; the D call from TCRdb, TRBD2, cannot be confirmed without DNA. Per germline, CDR1 MNHNS and CDR2 SASEGT. The CDR3 contains 15 residues. Here the CDR3 reads CASFGLAGGQTTQYF.

The chain carries TRBV20-1 and TRBJ2-1; TCRdb calls TRBD2, which cannot be checked without DNA. This CDR3 region has 14 residues. Per germline, CDR1 DFQATT and CDR2 SNEGSKA (reference sequence). The CDR3 sequence is CSEHSGRTYNEQFF.

V usage is TRBV5-8 and J usage is TRBJ2-7; TCRdb calls TRBD2, which cannot be checked without DNA. The CDR3 is 13 amino acids. Germline values: CDR1 SGHTS, CDR2 YDEGEE. The CDR3 loop reads CASRRVPPYEQYF.